Listed below are T cell receptor beta chains from one sample, sequenced in a study of T cells after yellow fever vaccination. A single record per CDR3 protein comes from TCRdb applying MiXCR to the 5' RACE reads. The data contain some 350,000 distinct CDR3 sequences, 6.2% of them singletons. The input for sequencing was PBMCs, taken 5 days after the yellow fever booster vaccination. These receptors were obtained from a man aged 25 to 40 who received the YFV17D yellow fever vaccine. Each CDR3 is given with its conserved first and last residue. Each record gives: CDR3 protein, CDR3 DNA, clone size, V gene, CDR3 length, D gene, J gene. A D gene is named only where the DNA matches it firmly. The size of a clone is reported for some rows only, either as once, few or many, or as a class for expanded clones.

CAISESSSYEQYF	TGTGCCATCAGTGAGTCCAGCTCCTACGAGCAGTACTTC	NA	TRBV10-3	13	NA	TRBJ2-7
CASSFRLAGLYEQYF	TGTGCCAGCAGTTTCCGGCTAGCGGGGCTCTACGAGCAGTACTTC	many	TRBV27	15	TRBD2	TRBJ2-7
CASSYHWILNTDTQYF	TGTGCCAGCAGCTATCACTGGATACTAAACACAGATACGCAGTATTTT	NA	TRBV7-9	16	NA	TRBJ2-3
CSVYMRTGGELFF	TGCAGCGTTTATATGAGGACAGGCGGGGAGCTGTTTTTT	many	TRBV29-1	13	TRBD1	TRBJ2-2
CASRPTSWGEQYF	TGTGCCAGCAGACCCACGTCCTGGGGCGAGCAGTACTTC	NA	TRBV6-1	13	NA	TRBJ2-7
CASSKRGLNEKLFF	TGTGCCAGTAGTAAACGGGGCCTTAATGAAAAACTGTTTTTT	few	TRBV19	14	NA	TRBJ1-4
CASTTSGTGGFGEQYF	TGTGCCAGCACCACCTCCGGGACAGGGGGCTTCGGCGAGCAGTACTTC	many	TRBV12-3/TRBV12-4	16	TRBD1	TRBJ2-7
CASSAQRTGTAGTQYF	TGCGCCAGCAGCGCCCAGCGGACAGGGACCGCGGGGACCCAGTACTTC	NA	TRBV5-1	16	TRBD1	TRBJ2-5
CASSFTGTGEQYF	TGTGCCAGCAGTTTCACAGGGACTGGCGAGCAGTACTTC	NA	TRBV12-3/TRBV12-4	13	NA	TRBJ2-7
CAISELGGPQETQYF	TGTGCCATCAGTGAGTTAGGGGGCCCGCAAGAGACCCAGTACTTC	many	TRBV10-3	15	TRBD1	TRBJ2-5
CASGGDGTYEQYF	TGTGCCAGCGGGGGGGACGGAACCTACGAGCAGTACTTC	NA	TRBV6-6	13	TRBD2	TRBJ2-7
CASSGDRDHEQFF	TGTGCCAGCAGCGGGGACAGGGATCATGAGCAGTTCTTC	many	TRBV7-8	13	TRBD1	TRBJ2-1
CASSRSGRGADTQYF	TGTGCCAGCAGCCGTAGCGGGAGAGGGGCAGATACGCAGTATTTT	few	TRBV7-2	15	TRBD2	TRBJ2-3
CASSLEDNTDTQYF	TGCGCCAGCAGCTTGGAGGACAACACAGATACGCAGTATTTT	many	TRBV5-1	14	NA	TRBJ2-3
CASKAGVGTGELFF	TGTGCCAGCAAAGCGGGAGTGGGCACCGGGGAGCTGTTTTTT	NA	TRBV25-1	14	TRBD2	TRBJ2-2
CATREGNNEQFF	TGTGCCACCAGGGAAGGTAACAATGAGCAGTTCTTC	many	TRBV6-2/TRBV6-3	12	NA	TRBJ2-1